This T cell receptor (beta chain) was found in a study of a mutant IDH1 vaccine in newly diagnosed glioma (dated by TCRdb to the early 2020s). For the study in its entirety: Patients were given eight vaccinations, in weeks 1, 3, 5, 7, 11, 15, 19 and 23, which matched visits V03 through V10. Vaccination began 4-6 weeks after radiotherapy alone, or alongside temozolomide cycles in the chemotherapy-containing groups. Peripheral blood samples were drawn at six visits, namely V03 (baseline), V05, V07, V10, V12 and V13. Of the roughly 34 treated patients, approximately 62% were male and roughly 38% were female, and a mean age of roughly 40 years was recorded. Prior to enrollment, standard therapy consisting of radiotherapy alone, temozolomide alone, or radiochemotherapy with temozolomide had been administered to patients, with the combination being received by most patients. Longitudinal TCRB deep sequencing was done for about two dozen treated patients, wherever samples were available for exploratory analyses.

Receptor amplification or capture employed the immunoSEQ multiplex PCR assay. Rearranged TCR beta chain sequences were amplified with the hsTCRB Kit following the manufacturer's protocol. An Illumina MiSeq was used to sequence the TCRB libraries. As for the original processing: The kit vendor's proprietary platform handled demultiplexing, trimming and gene mapping. Here the immuneACCESS table is served through TCRdb, limited to in-frame sequences with V and J called. Missing clones are a known gap in these copies; in checked studies unresolved V genes cover under half, and the rest lacks a known reason. V, J and clone size are taken as reported in that table, and D and trimming were inferred from the DNA itself. The sample profile shows tens of thousands of clones; 84% of them were found once. Over 7% of the sample is taken by the ten largest. What this sample's time point label stands for: week 5, during vaccination. Each vaccine dose was 300 ug of a 20-mer mutant IDH1 peptide in Montanide, given subcutaneously with topical imiquimod. All donors had newly diagnosed IDH1-mutant astrocytomas of WHO grade 3 or 4 that showed loss of nuclear ATRX. The samples were drawn from NOA16, a multicentre, single-arm, open-label phase I trial in Germany that tested a mutant IDH1 peptide vaccine in humans for the first time. Genomic DNA for TCRB sequencing was extracted from EDTA blood using the DNeasy Blood and Tissue Kit.

The CDR3 runs 14 amino acids, cysteine and phenylalanine included. The DNA shown is the 42-base CDR3, in frame from base 1. The germline V gene (reference sequence) supplies CDR1 MNHEY and CDR2 SMNVEV. The germline V end is reduced by 0 bases and the J end by 4 bases; junction bases left unmatched: 2. Of note for this clone: The target of this receptor is not known. No per-base quality is available; no much larger clone lies one base away.

The full study reports these points: The authors noted that analyses of patient blood samples could not be reproduced because of sample limitations. Across multiple MHC alleles, vaccine-induced immune responses were seen in 90% to 95% of patients. PBMC samples for TCRB deep sequencing were selected based on availability. Changes in the top peripheral T cell clonotypes picked up by TCRB sequencing did not appear to be linked to pseudoprogression.

This receptor was identified in a woman aged 45-60 years with glioma. Source: PBMCs, taken from a glioma patient whose treatment included an IDH1 peptide vaccine. Here the chain combines TRBV27 and TRBJ1-1; TRBD1 agrees with 7 junctional bases. The sequenced DNA is TGTGCCAGCAGTTTATCGACAGGGCCCACTGAAGCTTTCTTT. Translated, this is CASSLSTGPTEAFF.